Each of the 12 T cell receptor beta chains below was sequenced from the same sample in a study of CXCR3-negative and CXCR3-positive naive CD8 T cells. The TRB libraries of cDNA were built by UMI-labeled 5' RACE. With the 5' RACE reads reprocessed, TCRdb shows one record per CDR3 protein and no DNA. This sample contains under 8,000 distinct CDR3 sequences. The sample consisted of naive CXCR3- CD8+ T cells from blood. Indicated subset: CD45RO-CCR7+CD27+CD95- naive CD8+ T cells lacking CXCR3 (TNR3-). The receptors come from a human donor in good health. Some clones in this sample may be carry-over from other donors' samples.

Considering frequency, this clonotype is medium-sized. The gene calls are TRBV29-1 and TRBJ1-1. The CDR3 consists of 11 residues. Germline V gene lookup returns CDR1 SQVTM and CDR2 ANQGSEA. CDR3 loop: CSAKMNTEAFF.

This clonotype is medium-sized by frequency. V and J are TRBV7-9 and TRBJ1-1; the TRBD1 assignment by TCRdb is unverifiable without DNA. Germline-derived CDR1 and CDR2 are SEHNR and FQNEAQ (reference sequence). The CDR3 spans 13 residues. The CDR3 here is CASSSGGGQGAFF. The full variable domain, in which reference TRBV7-9 and TRBJ1-1 provide the parts outside the CDR3, is DTGVSQNPRHKITKRGQNVTFRCDPISEHNRLYWYRQTLGQGPEFLTYFQNEAQLEKSRLLSDRFSAERPKGSFSTLEIQRTEQGDSAMYLCASSSGGGQGAFFGQGTRLTVV.

The V call is TRBV25-1, the J call TRBJ2-1; TCRdb's D call, TRBD2, is unchecked because there is no DNA. This CDR3 region has 15 residues. Germline-derived CDR1 and CDR2 are MGHDK and SYGVNS. CDR3 amino acids: CASRTSSALYNEQFF.

The chain has TRBV29-1 and TRBJ2-7; TCRdb selects TRBD1, and the lack of DNA leaves this call unchecked. This CDR3 region has 13 residues. The germline CDR1 and CDR2 sequences are SQVTM and ANQGSEA. This CDR3 is CSVEVWTGGEQYF.

The genes are TRBV2 and TRBJ1-5; TCRdb outputs TRBD1, but without DNA this stays unchecked. Germline V gives CDR1 SNHLY, CDR2 FYNNEI. This CDR3 has 14 residues. The CDR3 spells CASSVRGSNQPQHF.

The chain has TRBV2 and TRBJ2-1; TCRdb lists TRBD2, though no DNA is available to test this call. The CDR3 loop spans 15 amino acids. In germline, CDR1 is SNHLY, CDR2 FYNNEI. The CDR3 sequence is CASGVGTSGNNEQFF. The variable domain in full, completed from reference TRBV2 and TRBJ2-1, reads EPEVTQTPSHQVTQMGQEVILRCVPISNHLYFYWYRQILGQKVEFLVSFYNNEISEKSEIFDDQFSVERPDGSNFTLKIRSTKLEDSAMYFCASGVGTSGNNEQFFGPGTRLTVL.

The rearrangement joins TRBV29-1 to TRBJ2-7; TCRdb outputs TRBD2, but without DNA this stays unchecked. The CDR3 is made up of 14 amino acids. CDR1 is SQVTM and CDR2 is ANQGSEA in the germline V gene. The CDR3 here is CSVESESASYQQHF.

This clonotype shows up as medium-sized (0.01 to 0.1%) by frequency. This chain joins TRBV3-1 and TRBJ2-7; the TRBD1 assignment by TCRdb is unverifiable without DNA. The length of the CDR3 is 15 residues. In germline, CDR1 is LGHDT, CDR2 YNNKEL (reference sequence). The CDR3 is CASSSRDRGPYEQYF.

Measured by frequency, this clonotype is medium-sized (0.01 to 0.1%). Here the CDR3 reads CASSEGTYEQYF. V is TRBV28 and J is TRBJ2-7; TCRdb gives TRBD1 as the D gene, but with no DNA this cannot be confirmed. This CDR3 has 12 amino acids. Germline CDR1 MDHEN, CDR2 SYDVKM.

This chain uses TRBV19 with TRBJ2-1; TCRdb outputs TRBD2, but without DNA this stays unchecked. In germline, CDR1 is LNHDA, CDR2 SQIVND (reference sequence). This CDR3 contains 16 residues. This chain's CDR3 is CASSIGPNGFHNEQFF. The variable domain in full, completed from reference TRBV19 and TRBJ2-1, reads DGGITQSPKYLFRKEGQNVTLSCEQNLNHDAMYWYRQDPGQGLRLIYYSQIVNDFQKGDIAEGYSVSREKKESFPLTVTSAQKNPTAFYLCASSIGPNGFHNEQFFGPGTRLTVL.

This chain joins TRBV2 and TRBJ2-7. The germline CDR1 and CDR2 sequences are SNHLY and FYNNEI. This CDR3 has 13 amino acids. CDR3 sequence: CASCGGGSYEQYF.

This CDR3 reads CASSVGTRSTQETQYF. This sequence joins TRBV5-1 and TRBJ2-5; checking the TCRdb D call of TRBD1 is not possible without DNA. The CDR3 has 16 amino acids. Germline lookup yields CDR1 SGHRS and CDR2 YFSETQ.